The 10 T cell receptor beta chains in this list originate from one sample, sequenced in a study of cytomegalovirus exposure and HLA in healthy donors. Primers: 60 Vbeta forward and 13 Jbeta reverse. Libraries were prepared by immunoSEQ multiplex PCR; TCRdb keeps only in-frame clonotypes and omits some of them. The sample contains some 65,000 clones, 60% to 80% of which appear only once. Sequenced: PBMCs. The receptors stem from a man aged 25 to 45 in good health and CMV-seronegative.

The chain recombines TRBV7-9 with TRBJ1-3; D perhaps matches TRBD1 (5 bases). The CDR3 is 14 residues long. Germline V CDR1 and CDR2: SEHNR, FQNEAQ (reference sequence). The germline V and J ends were trimmed by 7 bases and 8 bases, with 18 bases remaining between them. The chain's CDR3 is CASTKVEGTHTIYF. CDR3 bases: TGTGCCAGCACCAAAGTGGAGGGGACGCACACCATATATTTT.

The V and J genes are TRBV9 and TRBJ1-1; D gene uncertain. The CDR3 has 14 amino acids. Trimming stripped 3 bases from V and 6 bases from J, with 15 bases between. Looked up from germline, CDR1 is SGDLS and CDR2 is YYNGEE. The CDR3 nucleotides are TGTGCCAGCAGCGCGACCGGGAAGGCGGCTGAAGCTTTCTTT. Amino acid sequence: CASSATGKAAEAFF.

This chain connects TRBV11-3 to TRBJ2-5, with a tentative D call TRBD1 (6 bases). V shed 3 bases and J shed 2 bases, with 10 bases lying between them. Germline CDR1 reads SGHNT; CDR2 reads YENEEA. The CDR3 extends over 14 amino acids. CDR3 nucleotides: TGTGCCAGCAGCTTGGGACACCTTCAAGAGACCCAGTACTTC. The encoded protein is CASSLGHLQETQYF.

J is TRBJ2-7 and V is TRBV4-1; 10 bases are a match to TRBD1. The CDR3 runs to 16 residues. Per the germline V gene, CDR1 is MGHRA and CDR2 is YSYEKL. V gave up 0 bases and J gave up 3 bases; unmatched junction bases: 5. This chain's CDR3 is CASSQDRRTGGYEQYF. CDR3 DNA: TGCGCCAGCAGCCAAGATCGAAGGACAGGGGGCTACGAGCAGTACTTC.

The chain has TRBV5-1 and TRBJ2-3; 9 nucleotides align to TRBD1. Trimming cost V 0 bases and J 13 bases; bases outside gene matches: 3. This CDR3 is 12 amino acids long. In germline, CDR1 is SGHRS, CDR2 YFSETQ. CDR3 sequence reads: CASSLVGQGEYF. The CDR3 DNA sequence: TGCGCCAGCAGCTTGGTGGGACAGGGCGAGTATTTT.

The chain has TRBV13 and TRBJ2-7, with D perhaps TRBD2 (5 bases). The germline V gene has CDR1 PRHDT and CDR2 FYEKMQ (reference sequence). The V end was cut by 3 bases, the J end by 3 bases, with 9 bases between. CDR3 length equals 13 residues. The CDR3 reads CASSFAGFYEQYF. The CDR3 nucleotides are TGTGCCAGCAGCTTTGCGGGTTTCTACGAGCAGTACTTC.

The genes are TRBV10-2 and TRBJ2-7; TRBD1 aligns across 9 bases. Trimming removed 6 bases from V and 2 bases from J; junction bases left unmatched: 11. Germline CDR1 and CDR2: WSHSY and SAAADI. The CDR3 contains 16 residues. The CDR3 DNA reads TGCGCCAGCAGCGAAGGGACAGGGAGAGTAACCTACGAGCAGTACTTC. Translated, it gives CASSEGTGRVTYEQYF.

Only a few counts were recorded for this clone. The J gene is TRBJ2-1, the V gene TRBV4-1, with D perhaps matching TRBD2 (6 bases). Germline V gene lookup returns CDR1 MGHRA and CDR2 YSYEKL. The V and J ends lost 2 bases and 6 bases respectively, with 20 bases between them. CDR3 length equals 17 residues. DNA of the CDR3: TGCGCCAGCAGCCAAATTGTGGTGCGGGAATCGGTCAATGAGCAGTTCTTC. Protein: CASSQIVVRESVNEQFF.

This chain joins TRBV29-1 and TRBJ1-2, with a weak D call TRBD1 (5 bases). Germline lookup yields CDR1 SQVTM and CDR2 ANQGSEA. The CDR3 contains 12 residues. The CDR3 nucleotides read TGCGTTGGGAGGGGAATTAACTATGGCTACACCTTC. As protein: CVGRGINYGYTF. Variable domain in full (rest from reference TRBV29-1 and TRBJ1-2): SAVISQKPSRDICQRGTSLTIQCQVDSQVTMMFWYRQQPGQSLTLIATANQGSEATYESGFVIDKFPISRPNLTFSTLTVSNMSPEDSSIYLCVGRGINYGYTFGSGTRLTVV.

V and J are TRBV25-1 and TRBJ1-6; TRBD1 agrees at 7 bases. Losses at the gene ends were 6 bases for V and 5 bases for J; bases not matched to a gene: 7. Germline lookup yields CDR1 MGHDK and CDR2 SYGVNS. This CDR3 is 15 amino acids long. The CDR3 sequence is CASRKDRQHNSPLHF. The CDR3 DNA reads TGTGCCAGCAGAAAGGACAGGCAACATAATTCACCCCTCCACTTT.